These 30 T cell receptor beta chains originate from one sample sequenced in a study of PD-1 blockade in mismatch repair-deficient tumors. Measured with immunoSEQ multiplex PCR; TCRdb has only the in-frame clones, and not every one. The table records tens of thousands of clones, 78% of them present only once. Specimen: peripheral blood, collected 4 weeks after starting pembrolizumab. These receptor sequences come from an adult with mismatch repair-deficient cancer.

The chain joins TRBV18 to TRBJ2-1; possibly TRBD2 for D (5 bases). This CDR3 is built from 15 residues. V lost 3 bases and J lost 4, with 13 bases in between. Germline V gene sequence: CDR1 KGHSH, CDR2 LQKENI. CDR3 residues: CASSPKRAEYNEQFF. CDR3 DNA sequence: TGTGCCAGCTCACCGAAGAGGGCCGAGTACAATGAGCAGTTCTTC.

The CDR3 sequence is CASTSGTRGETQYF. CDR3 in DNA: TGTGCCAGCACTAGCGGGACCCGGGGAGAGACCCAGTACTTC. The chain combines TRBV6-5 with TRBJ2-5; 9 bases fit TRBD2. CDR3 length equals 14 residues. In germline, CDR1 is MNHEY, CDR2 SVGAGI. Trimming took 7 bases from V and 4 from J; bases not matched to a gene: 7.

The chain employs TRBV5-1 and TRBJ2-1; 9 nucleotides align to TRBD1. Germline CDR1 and CDR2: SGHRS and YFSETQ. With V trimmed by 6 bases and J by 14 bases, 12 bases remained unmatched. The CDR3 is made up of 13 amino acids. The CDR3 reads CASTTDHRGRKFF. In DNA, the CDR3 is TGCGCCAGCACCACCGACCACAGGGGGCGGAAGTTCTTC.

This sequence joins TRBV11-3 and TRBJ1-2; D remains unclear. The CDR3 extends over 12 amino acids. Germline V gene data show CDR1 as SGHNT and CDR2 as YENEEA. Trimming removed 5 bases from V and 3 bases from J, with 7 bases in between. The CDR3 nucleotides read TGTGCCAGCAGCGTAACAGACTATGGCTACACCTTC. Amino acid sequence: CASSVTDYGYTF.

The chain is built from TRBV6-1 and TRBJ1-1; unclear D gene. Trimming shortened V by 4 bases and J by 0 bases, and 6 bases separated the two germline ends. Germline V CDR1 and CDR2: MNHNS, SASEGT. The CDR3 covers 13 residues. Written as DNA, the CDR3 is TGTGCCAGCAGTGGGCAGATGAACACTGAAGCTTTCTTT. Its protein is CASSGQMNTEAFF.

The chain joins TRBV12-5 to TRBJ2-1, with 9 bases that match TRBD2. J was trimmed by 0 bases and V by 7 bases; bases with no gene match: 4. The length of the CDR3 is 15 residues. Germline V CDR1 and CDR2: LGHNT, FRNRAP. CDR3 nucleotide sequence: TGTGCTAGTGCCCTTAGCGGGAGCTCCTACAATGAGCAGTTCTTC. As protein: CASALSGSSYNEQFF.

V usage is TRBV19 and J usage is TRBJ2-1; possibly TRBD1 for D (5 bases). The CDR3 is made up of 18 amino acids. V was trimmed by 0 bases and J by 1 base, leaving 16 bases between them. From germline, CDR1 is LNHDA and CDR2 SQIVND (reference sequence). DNA for the CDR3: TGTGCCAGTAGTATAGATCTTCCCTCAGGGTATTCCTACAATGAGCAGTTCTTC. This sequence encodes CASSIDLPSGYSYNEQFF.

The chain employs TRBV5-1 and TRBJ2-3; D is unresolved. This CDR3 spans 12 amino acids. Germline CDR1 SGHRS, CDR2 YFSETQ. V was pared by 0 bases and J by 6 bases, with 5 bases between. The CDR3 DNA reads as TGCGCCAGCAGCTTGGCCGATGATACGCAGTATTTT. This translates into CASSLADDTQYF.

The CDR3 here is CASSPSLDGTEAFF. Here the CDR3 DNA reads TGTGCCAGCTCACCAAGCCTCGACGGGACTGAAGCTTTCTTT. The V gene is TRBV18, the J gene TRBJ1-1; no clear D gene. The CDR3 is 14 residues long. V gave up 2 bases and J gave up 5 bases, with 12 bases separating them. Germline V gene data show CDR1 as KGHSH and CDR2 as LQKENI. Full variable domain (remainder filled in from reference TRBV18 and TRBJ1-1): NAGVMQNPRHLVRRRGQEARLRCSPMKGHSHVYWYRQLPEEGLKFMVYLQKENIIDESGMPKERFSAEFPKEGPSILRIQQVVRGDSAAYFCASSPSLDGTEAFFGQGTRLTVV.

This clone was counted only a few times. The rearrangement joins TRBV10-3 to TRBJ2-1; D may be TRBD2 (6 bases). Deletions cut 6 bases from V and 3 bases from J, with 12 bases between. This CDR3 is built from 14 residues. From germline, CDR1 is ENHRY and CDR2 SYGVKD. The CDR3 loop reads CAIRPGLDYNEQFF. CDR3 sequence (DNA): TGTGCCATCAGACCGGGACTGGACTACAATGAGCAGTTCTTC.

J is TRBJ2-3 and V is TRBV6-1, with TRBD2 matching 8 bases. V shed 2 bases, J shed 2 bases, and the junction held 3 bases outside the gene matches. Germline V gene lookup returns CDR1 MNHNS and CDR2 SASEGT. The CDR3 contains 15 residues. The CDR3 is CASSEIGRATDTQYF. DNA for the CDR3: TGTGCCAGCAGTGAAATCGGGAGGGCCACAGATACGCAGTATTTT.

This sequence joins TRBV19 and TRBJ2-7, with D maybe TRBD2 (5 bases). Trimming shortened V by 1 base and J by 2 bases, and 9 bases separated the two germline ends. The CDR3 is 14 residues long. Germline CDR1 reads LNHDA; CDR2 reads SQIVND (reference sequence). CDR3 DNA: TGTGCCAGTAGTATAGGAGACGGGACCTACGAGCAGTACTTC. Residues: CASSIGDGTYEQYF.

The rearrangement joins TRBV10-3 to TRBJ2-2; D possibly matches TRBD1 or TRBD2 (5 bases each). There are 16 residues in the CDR3. V lost 10 bases to trimming and J lost 4 bases, with 22 bases between them. Germline CDR1 is ENHRY and CDR2 is SYGVKD. The CDR3 protein is CATQLGTLRGTGELFF. The CDR3 nucleotides read TGTGCCACCCAGCTCGGGACCCTTCGAGGCACCGGGGAGCTGTTTTTT.

The J gene is TRBJ1-4, the V gene TRBV15; D remains unclear. The germline V gene encodes CDR1 LNHNV and CDR2 YYDKDF (reference sequence). This CDR3 is 16 amino acids long. Trimming stripped 3 bases from V and 0 bases from J, with 11 bases between. CDR3 protein: CATSRSSQATNEKLFF. CDR3 sequence (DNA): TGTGCCACCAGCAGGTCGTCCCAAGCAACTAATGAAAAACTGTTTTTT.

The V gene is TRBV30, the J gene TRBJ2-3, with D possibly being TRBD1 (5 bases). Trimming cost V 0 bases and J 1 base, with 11 bases left between them. The CDR3 has 15 residues. Germline V CDR1 and CDR2: GTSNPN, SVGIG (reference sequence). The CDR3 region has the DNA TGTGCCTGGAGTGTAAGCAGGGCGGGCACAGATACGCAGTATTTT. Amino acids: CAWSVSRAGTDTQYF.

The J gene is TRBJ1-2, the V gene TRBV6-1; D might be TRBD1 (5 bases). From germline, CDR1 is MNHNS and CDR2 SASEGT. There are 13 residues in the CDR3. The V end lost 2 bases, the J end lost 6 bases, and 10 bases lay between the germline ends. CDR3 in amino acids: CASSESQGHGYTF. The CDR3 DNA is TGTGCCAGCAGTGAATCCCAGGGACATGGCTACACCTTC.

The CDR3: CASRSPGQGNNEQFF. The CDR3 nucleotides are TGTGCCAGCAGGTCTCCGGGACAGGGAAACAATGAGCAGTTCTTC. The chain links TRBV2 to TRBJ2-1; 9 positions agree with TRBD1. V gave up 6 bases and J gave up 5 bases; unmatched junction bases: 8. The CDR3 consists of 15 residues. Germline V gives CDR1 SNHLY, CDR2 FYNNEI.

J is TRBJ1-2 and V is TRBV6-5; D not certain. Germline V lookup: CDR1 MNHEY, CDR2 SVGAGI. The CDR3 is made up of 14 amino acids. V was shortened by 6 bases and J by 5 bases, with 16 bases between the two germline ends. CDR3 DNA: TGTGCCAGCAGCGGAACCACACAAGCTTATGGCTACACCTTC. As protein: CASSGTTQAYGYTF.

The CDR3 spells CASRISGFQPSSYEQYF. The CDR3 nucleotides read TGTGCCAGCAGGATCTCAGGGTTCCAACCCAGCTCCTACGAGCAGTACTTC. V usage is TRBV27 and J usage is TRBJ2-7; weak D call: TRBD1 (5 bases). Germline CDR1 and CDR2: MNHEY and SMNVEV (reference sequence). Trimming left V 6 bases short and J 0 bases short, with 21 bases between. The CDR3 length is 17 residues.

The count of this clone is one. The chain uses TRBV7-9 and TRBJ2-1; a weak D match, TRBD2 (6 bases). This CDR3 is 19 amino acids long. V lost 5 bases to trimming and J lost 0 bases, with 23 bases between them. Germline V CDR1 and CDR2: SEHNR, FQNEAQ (reference sequence). This chain's CDR3 is CASSRPNTFSGSSYNEQFF. The CDR3 DNA follows: TGTGCCAGCAGCCGACCCAACACCTTTAGCGGAAGCTCCTACAATGAGCAGTTCTTC.

This clone was seen a few times. The chain recombines TRBV30 with TRBJ1-4; D ambiguous. V gave up 0 bases and J gave up 6 bases, with 8 bases separating them. CDR3 length: 13 amino acids. The germline V gene encodes CDR1 GTSNPN and CDR2 SVGIG (reference sequence). The CDR3, as DNA: TGTGCCTGGAGTGTACAAGGAGATGAAAAACTGTTTTTT. Protein sequence: CAWSVQGDEKLFF.

This chain joins TRBV5-4 and TRBJ2-3; 8 bases match TRBD1. CDR1 is SGHNT and CDR2 is YYREEE in the germline V gene (reference sequence). With V trimmed by 6 bases and J by 4 bases, 7 bases remained unmatched. The CDR3 has 14 residues. The CDR3 DNA reads as TGTGCCAGCAAGACAGGGGTCGGCCCAGATACGCAGTATTTT. Translation gives CASKTGVGPDTQYF.

The chain employs TRBV30 and TRBJ1-2; D remains ambiguous. Looked up from germline, CDR1 is GTSNPN and CDR2 is SVGIG (reference sequence). The CDR3 sequence is 13 residues long. The V end was cut by 1 base, the J end by 2 bases, with 8 bases between. CDR3 bases: TGTGCCTGGAGTGAAGAGGGAAACTATGGCTACACCTTC. This sequence encodes CAWSEEGNYGYTF.

The rearrangement uses TRBV5-4 and TRBJ2-3, with TRBD1 matching 9 bases. CDR3 length equals 15 residues. V lost 3 bases to trimming and J lost 1 base; unmatched junction nucleotides: 3. CDR1 and CDR2 (germline): SGHNT, YYREEE (reference sequence). The CDR3: CASSSGQGGTDTQYF. CDR3 nucleotides: TGTGCCAGCAGCTCGGGACAGGGTGGCACAGATACGCAGTATTTT.

The table lists this clone with a count of one. The gene calls are TRBV27 and TRBJ2-7; possibly TRBD2 for D (6 bases). Trimming stripped 3 bases from V and 0 bases from J, with 9 bases between. The CDR3 is 14 residues long. CDR1 is MNHEY and CDR2 is SMNVEV in the germline V gene (reference sequence). The CDR3: CASSLGGDSYEQYF. DNA of the CDR3: TGTGCCAGCAGTTTGGGCGGGGACTCCTACGAGCAGTACTTC.

The CDR3 DNA reads as TGTGCCAGCAGCCCGACCGTTAACTATGGCTACACCTTC. Protein product: CASSPTVNYGYTF. This chain uses TRBV11-2 with TRBJ1-2; D remains ambiguous. CDR1 is SGHAT, CDR2 FQNNGV, per germline. The ends were cut back, 5 bases at V and 1 base at J, with 8 bases in the middle. The CDR3 runs 13 residues.

This rearrangement joins TRBV5-5 to TRBJ1-5; no definite D call. Germline V gene lookup returns CDR1 SGHKS and CDR2 YYEKEE (reference sequence). This CDR3 is 14 amino acids long. Trimming shortened V by 5 bases and J by 5 bases, and 14 bases separated the two germline ends. CDR3 residues: CASSLTPQDQPQHF. In DNA, the CDR3 is TGTGCCAGCAGTCTAACACCCCAAGATCAGCCCCAGCATTTT.

This chain joins TRBV13 and TRBJ2-1; D may match TRBD1 or TRBD2 (7 bases each). V lost 11 bases, J lost 5 bases, and 19 bases lay in between. Germline CDR1 PRHDT, CDR2 FYEKMQ (reference sequence). The CDR3 runs to 14 residues. As DNA, the CDR3 is TGTGCCTCAGGGGGGCGGGAGTTCAACAATGAGCAGTTCTTC. Its protein is CASGGREFNNEQFF.

This chain connects TRBV25-1 to TRBJ2-5; TRBD1 is a possible D gene (5 bases). Germline V gene data show CDR1 as MGHDK and CDR2 as SYGVNS. There are 13 residues in the CDR3. The V and J ends lost 6 bases and 0 bases respectively, with 8 bases between them. CDR3: CASSPDNQETQYF. The DNA for the CDR3 is TGTGCCAGCAGCCCGGACAACCAAGAGACCCAGTACTTC.

The J gene is TRBJ2-7, the V gene TRBV6-6; possible D gene TRBD2, 5 bases. Trimming pared 2 bases from V and 3 bases from J, leaving 17 bases between. The CDR3 loop spans 16 amino acids. Per the germline V gene, CDR1 is MNHNY and CDR2 is SVGAGI (reference sequence). CDR3: CASSYRRTEVDYEQYF. CDR3 in DNA: TGTGCCAGCAGTTACCGGAGGACCGAGGTGGACTACGAGCAGTACTTC.